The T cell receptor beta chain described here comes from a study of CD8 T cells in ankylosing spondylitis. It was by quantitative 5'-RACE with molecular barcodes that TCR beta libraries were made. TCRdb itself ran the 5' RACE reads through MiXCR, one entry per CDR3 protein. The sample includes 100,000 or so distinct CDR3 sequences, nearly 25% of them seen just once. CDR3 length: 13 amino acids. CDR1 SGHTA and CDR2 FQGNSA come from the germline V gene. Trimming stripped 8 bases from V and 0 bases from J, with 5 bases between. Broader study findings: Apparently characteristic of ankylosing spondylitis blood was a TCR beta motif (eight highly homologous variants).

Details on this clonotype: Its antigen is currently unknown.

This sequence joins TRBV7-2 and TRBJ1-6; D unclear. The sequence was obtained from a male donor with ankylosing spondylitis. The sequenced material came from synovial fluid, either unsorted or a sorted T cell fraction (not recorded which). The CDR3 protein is CASGLSYNSPLHF. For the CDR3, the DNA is TGTGCCAGCGGGCTCTCCTATAATTCACCCCTCCACTTT.